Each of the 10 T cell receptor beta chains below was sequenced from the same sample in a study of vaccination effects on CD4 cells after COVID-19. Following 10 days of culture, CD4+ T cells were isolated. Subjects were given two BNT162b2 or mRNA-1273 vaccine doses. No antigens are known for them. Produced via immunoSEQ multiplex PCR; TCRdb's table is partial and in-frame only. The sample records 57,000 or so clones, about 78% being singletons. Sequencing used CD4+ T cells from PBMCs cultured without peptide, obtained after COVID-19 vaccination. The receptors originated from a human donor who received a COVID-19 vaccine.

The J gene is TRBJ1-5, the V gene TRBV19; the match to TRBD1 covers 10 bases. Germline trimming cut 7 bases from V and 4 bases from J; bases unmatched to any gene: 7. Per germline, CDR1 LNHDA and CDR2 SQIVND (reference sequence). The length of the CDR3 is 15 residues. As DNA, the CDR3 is TGTGCCAGTAAGCCGGGACAGGGGTATAATCAGCCCCAGCATTTT. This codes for CASKPGQGYNQPQHF.

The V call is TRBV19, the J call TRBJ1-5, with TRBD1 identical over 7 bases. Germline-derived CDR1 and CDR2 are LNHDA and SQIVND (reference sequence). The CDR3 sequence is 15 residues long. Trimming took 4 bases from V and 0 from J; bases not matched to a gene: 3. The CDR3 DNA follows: TGTGCCAGTAGTAGGGACAGCGATAGCAATCAGCCCCAGCATTTT. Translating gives CASSRDSDSNQPQHF.

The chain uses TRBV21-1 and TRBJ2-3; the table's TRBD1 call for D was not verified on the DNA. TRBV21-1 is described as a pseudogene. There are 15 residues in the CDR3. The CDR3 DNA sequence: TGTGCCAGCAGCAAAGAATCCAGGTGCGCAGATACGCAGTATTTT. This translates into CASSKESRCADTQYF.

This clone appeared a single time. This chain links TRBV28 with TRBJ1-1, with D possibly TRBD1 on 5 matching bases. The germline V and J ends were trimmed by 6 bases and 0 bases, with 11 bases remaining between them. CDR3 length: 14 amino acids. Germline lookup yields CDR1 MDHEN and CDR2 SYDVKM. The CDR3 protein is CASRPQGLNTEAFF. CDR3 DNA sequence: TGTGCCAGCAGACCCCAGGGATTGAACACTGAAGCTTTCTTT.

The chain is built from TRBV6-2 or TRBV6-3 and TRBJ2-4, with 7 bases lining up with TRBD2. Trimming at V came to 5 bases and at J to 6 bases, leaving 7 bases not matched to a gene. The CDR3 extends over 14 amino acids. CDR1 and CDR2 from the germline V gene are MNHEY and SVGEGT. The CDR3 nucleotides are TGTGCCAGCAGTCCGGGGGGAGGGATAAACATTCAGTACTTC. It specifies CASSPGGGINIQYF.

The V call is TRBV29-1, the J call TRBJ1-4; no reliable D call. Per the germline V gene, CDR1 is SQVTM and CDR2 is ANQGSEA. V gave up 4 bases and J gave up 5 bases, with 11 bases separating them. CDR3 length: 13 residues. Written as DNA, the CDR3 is TGCAGCGTTGTGTCGGCGGGCAATGAAAAACTGTTTTTT. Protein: CSVVSAGNEKLFF.

The CDR3 DNA reads as TGTGCCAGCAGTTACGTCTGGGAACGTGGGAACACTGAAGCTTTCTTT. Its translation: CASSYVWERGNTEAFF. J is TRBJ1-1 and V is TRBV6-2 or TRBV6-3, with D unclear. CDR3 length equals 16 residues. Looked up from germline, CDR1 is MNHEY and CDR2 is SVGEGT. V shed 2 bases and J shed 1 base, with 14 bases lying between them.

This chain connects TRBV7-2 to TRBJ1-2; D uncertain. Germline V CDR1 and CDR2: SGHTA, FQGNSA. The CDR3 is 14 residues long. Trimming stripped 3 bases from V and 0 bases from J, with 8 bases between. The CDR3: CASSFGGPNYGYTF. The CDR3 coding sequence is TGTGCCAGCAGCTTCGGCGGCCCTAACTATGGCTACACCTTC.

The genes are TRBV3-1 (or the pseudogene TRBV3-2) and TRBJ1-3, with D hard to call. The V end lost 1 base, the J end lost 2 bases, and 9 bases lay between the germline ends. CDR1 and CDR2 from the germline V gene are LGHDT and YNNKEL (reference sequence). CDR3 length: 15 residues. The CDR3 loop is CASSQGSGAGNTIYF. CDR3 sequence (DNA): TGTGCCAGCAGCCAAGGTAGCGGGGCTGGAAACACCATATATTTT.

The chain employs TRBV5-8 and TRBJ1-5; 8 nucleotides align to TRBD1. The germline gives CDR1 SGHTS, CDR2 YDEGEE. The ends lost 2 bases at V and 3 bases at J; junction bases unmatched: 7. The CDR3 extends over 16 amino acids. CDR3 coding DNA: TGTGCCAGCAGCTTCGGGACAGGCCCAACCAATCAGCCCCAGCATTTT. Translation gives CASSFGTGPTNQPQHF. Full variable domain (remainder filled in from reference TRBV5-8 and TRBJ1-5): EAGVTQSPTHLIKTRGQQATLRCSPISGHTSVYWYQQALGLGLQFLLWYDEGEERNRGNFPPRFSGRQFPNYSSELNVNALELEDSALYLCASSFGTGPTNQPQHFGDGTRLSIL.